This T cell receptor (beta chain) was sequenced in a study of long-term antiretroviral therapy in people with HIV. In this sample, this clone turned up once. The antigen is undetermined. This was the immunoSEQ v3.0 assay at survey level. The repertoire was sequenced with immunoSEQ multiplex PCR; TCRdb's copy has only in-frame clones and lacks some. This sample has around 23,000 clones, with over 75% found just once. General study findings and limits: Pre-ART expanded clones dominated the repertoire at every time point.

Treatment for every participant with HIV took place in the United States. Germline values: CDR1 MRHNA, CDR2 SNTAGT. Losses at the gene ends were 4 bases for V and 7 bases for J; bases not matched to a gene: 8. This CDR3 is built from 15 residues. This TCR was sampled from a man in his fifties or sixties with HIV. The sequences come from unsorted PBMCs, collected 0.3 years after starting antiretroviral therapy. The chain combines TRBV6-4 with TRBJ2-1; 9 bases are shared with TRBD2. The CDR3 loop is CASSALAGSVNEQFF. CDR3 coding DNA: TGTGCCAGCAGTGCCCTAGCGGGATCGGTTAATGAGCAGTTCTTC.